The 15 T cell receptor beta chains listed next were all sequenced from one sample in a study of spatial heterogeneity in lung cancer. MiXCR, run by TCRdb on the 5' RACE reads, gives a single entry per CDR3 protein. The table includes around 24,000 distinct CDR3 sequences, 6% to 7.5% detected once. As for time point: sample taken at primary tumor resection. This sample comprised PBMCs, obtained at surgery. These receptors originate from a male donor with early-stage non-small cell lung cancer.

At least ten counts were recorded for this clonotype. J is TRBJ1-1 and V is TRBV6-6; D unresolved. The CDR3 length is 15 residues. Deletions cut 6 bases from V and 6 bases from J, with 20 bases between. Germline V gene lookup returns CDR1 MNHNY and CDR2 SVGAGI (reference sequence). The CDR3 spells CASSQRSINLAEAFF. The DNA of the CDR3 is TGTGCCAGCAGCCAAAGATCCATTAACCTCGCTGAAGCTTTCTTT.

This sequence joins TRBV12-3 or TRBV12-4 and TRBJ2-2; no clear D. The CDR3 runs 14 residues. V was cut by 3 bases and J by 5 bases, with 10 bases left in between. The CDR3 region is CASSFFTATGELFF. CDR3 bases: TGTGCCAGCAGTTTCTTCACAGCAACCGGGGAGCTGTTTTTT.

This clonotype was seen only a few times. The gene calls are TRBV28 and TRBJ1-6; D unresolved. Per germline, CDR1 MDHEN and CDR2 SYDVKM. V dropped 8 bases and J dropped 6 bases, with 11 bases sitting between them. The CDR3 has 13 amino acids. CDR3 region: CASVRSGNSPLHF. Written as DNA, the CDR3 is TGTGCCAGCGTAAGATCGGGTAATTCACCCCTCCACTTT. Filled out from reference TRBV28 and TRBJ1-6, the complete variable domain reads DVKVTQSSRYLVKRTGEKVFLECVQDMDHENMFWYRQDPGLGLRLIYFSYDVKMKEKGDIPEGYSVSREKKERFSLILESASTNQTSMYLCASVRSGNSPLHFGNGTRLTVT.

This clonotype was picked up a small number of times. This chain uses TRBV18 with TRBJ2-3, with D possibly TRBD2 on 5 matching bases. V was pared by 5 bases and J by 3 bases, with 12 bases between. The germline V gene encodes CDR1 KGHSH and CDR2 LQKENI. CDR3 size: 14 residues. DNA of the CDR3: TGTGCCAGCTCAGAGGGTACTCCGACAGATACGCAGTATTTT. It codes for CASSEGTPTDTQYF. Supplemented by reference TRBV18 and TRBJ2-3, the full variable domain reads NAGVMQNPRHLVRRRGQEARLRCSPMKGHSHVYWYRQLPEEGLKFMVYLQKENIIDESGMPKERFSAEFPKEGPSILRIQQVVRGDSAAYFCASSEGTPTDTQYFGPGTRLTVL.

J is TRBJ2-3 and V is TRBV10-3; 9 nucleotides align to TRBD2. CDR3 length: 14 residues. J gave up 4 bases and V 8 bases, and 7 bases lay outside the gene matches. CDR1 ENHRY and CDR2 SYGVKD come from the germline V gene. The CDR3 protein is CAIRPSGNADTQYF. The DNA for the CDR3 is TGTGCCATCCGTCCTAGCGGGAACGCAGATACGCAGTATTTT.

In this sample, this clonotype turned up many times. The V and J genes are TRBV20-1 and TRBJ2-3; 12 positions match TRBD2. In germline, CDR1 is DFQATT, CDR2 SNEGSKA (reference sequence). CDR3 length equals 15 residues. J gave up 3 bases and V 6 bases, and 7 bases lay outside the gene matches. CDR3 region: CSAWTSGMQTDTQYF. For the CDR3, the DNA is TGCAGTGCGTGGACTAGCGGGATGCAGACAGATACGCAGTATTTT.

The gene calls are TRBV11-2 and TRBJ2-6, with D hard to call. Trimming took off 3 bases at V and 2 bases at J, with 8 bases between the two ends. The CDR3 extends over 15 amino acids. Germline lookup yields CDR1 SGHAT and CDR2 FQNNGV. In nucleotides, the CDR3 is TGTGCCAGCAGCTTCTACGTGGCTGGGGCCAACGTCCTGACTTTC. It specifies CASSFYVAGANVLTF.

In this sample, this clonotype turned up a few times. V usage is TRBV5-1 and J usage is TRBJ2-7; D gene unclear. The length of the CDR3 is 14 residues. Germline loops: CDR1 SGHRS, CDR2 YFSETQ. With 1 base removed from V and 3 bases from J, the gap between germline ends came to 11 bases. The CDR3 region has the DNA TGCGCCAGCAGCTTGCAAGGGAATGGCTACGAGCAGTACTTC. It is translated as CASSLQGNGYEQYF.

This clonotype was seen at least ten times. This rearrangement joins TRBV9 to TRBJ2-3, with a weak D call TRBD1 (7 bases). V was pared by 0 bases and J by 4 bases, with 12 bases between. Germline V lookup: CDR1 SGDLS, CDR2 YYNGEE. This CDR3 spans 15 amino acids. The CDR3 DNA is TGTGCCAGCAGCGTAGTGCAGGGGGGAGCAGATACGCAGTATTTT. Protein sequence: CASSVVQGGADTQYF.

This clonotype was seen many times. The CDR3 DNA reads as TGTGCCAGCACCCACCTGAGCGGGCCCCAGCATTTT. This codes for CASTHLSGPQHF. This sequence joins TRBV6-2 or TRBV6-3 and TRBJ1-5; D call uncertain. In germline, CDR1 is MNHEY, CDR2 SVGEGT. The CDR3 sequence is 12 residues long. The V end lost 7 bases, the J end lost 9 bases, and 13 bases lay between the germline ends.

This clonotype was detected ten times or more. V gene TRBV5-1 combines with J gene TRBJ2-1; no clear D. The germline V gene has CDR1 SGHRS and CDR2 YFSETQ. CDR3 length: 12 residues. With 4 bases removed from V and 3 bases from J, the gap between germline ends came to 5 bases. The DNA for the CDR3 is TGCGCCAGCAGCCCCTACTACAATGAGCAGTTCTTC. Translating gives CASSPYYNEQFF.

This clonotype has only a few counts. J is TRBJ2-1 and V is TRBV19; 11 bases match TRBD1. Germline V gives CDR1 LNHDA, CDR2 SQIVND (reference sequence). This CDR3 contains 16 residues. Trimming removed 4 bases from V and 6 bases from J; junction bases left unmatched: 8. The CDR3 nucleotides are TGTGCCAGTAGTAGGCCCTCAGGACAGGGGGCCAATGAGCAGTTCTTC. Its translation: CASSRPSGQGANEQFF.

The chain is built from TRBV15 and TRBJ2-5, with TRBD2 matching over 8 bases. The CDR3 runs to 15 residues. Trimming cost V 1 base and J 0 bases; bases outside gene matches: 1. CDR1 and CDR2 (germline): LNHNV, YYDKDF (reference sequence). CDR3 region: CATSRATSDQETQYF. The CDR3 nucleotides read TGTGCCACCAGCAGAGCGACTAGCGACCAAGAGACCCAGTACTTC.

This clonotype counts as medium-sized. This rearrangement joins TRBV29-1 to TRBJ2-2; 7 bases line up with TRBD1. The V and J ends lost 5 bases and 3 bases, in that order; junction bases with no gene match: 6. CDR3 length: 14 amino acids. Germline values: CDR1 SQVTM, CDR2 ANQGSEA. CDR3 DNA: TGCAGCGTTCGCACAGGGGTCGACACCGGGGAGCTGTTTTTT. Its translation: CSVRTGVDTGELFF.

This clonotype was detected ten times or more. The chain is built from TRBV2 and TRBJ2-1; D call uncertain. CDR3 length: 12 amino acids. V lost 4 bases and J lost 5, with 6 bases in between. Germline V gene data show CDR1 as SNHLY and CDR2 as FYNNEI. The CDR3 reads CASSVGHNEQFF. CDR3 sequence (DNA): TGTGCCAGCAGTGTAGGGCACAATGAGCAGTTCTTC.